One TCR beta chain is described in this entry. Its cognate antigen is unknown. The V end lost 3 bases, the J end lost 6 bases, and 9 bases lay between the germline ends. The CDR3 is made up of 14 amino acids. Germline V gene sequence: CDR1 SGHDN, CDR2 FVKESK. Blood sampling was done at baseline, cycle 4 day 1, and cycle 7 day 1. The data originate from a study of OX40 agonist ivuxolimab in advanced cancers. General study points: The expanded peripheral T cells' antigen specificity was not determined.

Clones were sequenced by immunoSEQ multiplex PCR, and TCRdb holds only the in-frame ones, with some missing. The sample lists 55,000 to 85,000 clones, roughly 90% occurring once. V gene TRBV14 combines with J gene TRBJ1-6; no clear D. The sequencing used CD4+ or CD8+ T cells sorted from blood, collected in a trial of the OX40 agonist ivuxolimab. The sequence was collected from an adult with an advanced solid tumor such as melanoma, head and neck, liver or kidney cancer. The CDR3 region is CASSQGFSNSPLHF. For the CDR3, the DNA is TGTGCCAGCAGCCAGGGATTCTCTAATTCACCCCTCCACTTT.